Listed here is a single T cell receptor (beta chain). Its antigen is not identified. Method: immunoSEQ multiplex PCR; TCRdb's copy keeps in-frame clones and lacks some. The sample lists over 45,000 clones, 86% occurring once. Indicated time point: pretreatment peripheral blood. Individual patients had between 1 and 8 samples, taken pretreatment and on-treatment. This specimen comes from a study of PD-L1 blockade in urothelial cancer. Study context: The year 2014 saw patients start atezolizumab, 1,200 mg intravenously every 3 weeks. Blood was subjected to analysis at 3 weeks (second dose) and 6 weeks following treatment start.

Study-wide results and limits: Greater 3-week expansion of tumor-associated blood clones was recorded for durable-benefit patients.

The source material was PBMCs, sampled around atezolizumab (anti-PD-L1) treatment. The sequence derives from a man in his sixties with urothelial cancer.

The CDR3 here is CASSVEFGHPLNEQFF. The CDR3 DNA reads TGTGCCAGCAGCGTAGAGTTTGGACATCCCCTCAATGAGCAGTTCTTC. The chain recombines TRBV9 with TRBJ2-1, with D possibly TRBD1 on 5 matching bases. V lost 0 bases to trimming and J lost 6 bases, with 16 bases between them. Germline CDR1 is SGDLS and CDR2 is YYNGEE. This CDR3 is built from 16 residues.